This is a list of T cell receptor beta chains from one sample in a study of T cells expressing NK-cell markers. TCRdb reprocessed the 5' RACE reads, keeping one entry per CDR3 protein, no DNA. This table holds about half a million distinct CDR3 sequences. Input material: blood T cells: a sorted CD56 or NKG2C T cell subset, CD4+ or CD8+ T cells, or bulk PBMC T cells (not recorded which). The receptors originated from a woman between 45 and 60 years old in good health. The CDR3 runs from the conserved cysteine through the conserved F or W.

TRBV12-5	TRBJ1-2	12	CASGIDSYGYTF
TRBV5-1	TRBJ2-2	16	CASSPRQGEFTGELFF
TRBV7-3	TRBJ1-1	13	CARGGRKNTEAFF
TRBV3-1	TRBJ1-3	15	CASSPRPGERNTIYF
TRBV6-5	TRBJ1-2	13	CASSHGAGHGYTF
TRBV18	TRBJ2-7	11	CASSNRDEQYF
TRBV29-1	TRBJ2-5	13	CSVRTRLRKTQYF
TRBV7-8	TRBJ2-1	17	CASSHRLADSSYNEQFF
TRBV3-1	TRBJ2-6	18	CASSQNVGRRSGANVLTF
TRBV5-1	TRBJ2-4	15	CASASEDVAKNIQYF
TRBV3-1	TRBJ1-6	15	CASSQDTGRGRPLHF
TRBV12-5	TRBJ2-7	11	CASGRPGEQYF
TRBV30	TRBJ2-3	13	CAWSVQGNGAQYF
TRBV25-1	TRBJ2-1	14	CASLVRGPYNEQFF
TRBV29-1	TRBJ2-1	12	CSSSRADNEQFF
TRBV20-1	TRBJ2-5	12	CSARGTAQTQYF
TRBV15	TRBJ2-1	14	CATSRSSGRRGEFF
TRBV24-1	TRBJ2-3	15	CATREGLAGVDTQYF
TRBV15	TRBJ1-3	17	CATSRQGTLGSGNTIYF
TRBV6-2/TRBV6-3	TRBJ2-7	15	CASLRPPGVLYEQYF
TRBV10-2	TRBJ2-5	12	CASRGDTETQYF
TRBV9	TRBJ2-2	16	CASSVGSRKVTGELFF
TRBV2	TRBJ2-6	16	CASSVVGHSGANVLTF
TRBV20-1	TRBJ2-2	16	CSARDRSGRASGELFF
TRBV5-1	TRBJ1-1	13	CASSAGTAFEAFF
TRBV27	TRBJ2-1	16	CASSRAGAGVANEQFF
TRBV12-3/TRBV12-4	TRBJ2-1	15	CASSLRTATYNEQFF